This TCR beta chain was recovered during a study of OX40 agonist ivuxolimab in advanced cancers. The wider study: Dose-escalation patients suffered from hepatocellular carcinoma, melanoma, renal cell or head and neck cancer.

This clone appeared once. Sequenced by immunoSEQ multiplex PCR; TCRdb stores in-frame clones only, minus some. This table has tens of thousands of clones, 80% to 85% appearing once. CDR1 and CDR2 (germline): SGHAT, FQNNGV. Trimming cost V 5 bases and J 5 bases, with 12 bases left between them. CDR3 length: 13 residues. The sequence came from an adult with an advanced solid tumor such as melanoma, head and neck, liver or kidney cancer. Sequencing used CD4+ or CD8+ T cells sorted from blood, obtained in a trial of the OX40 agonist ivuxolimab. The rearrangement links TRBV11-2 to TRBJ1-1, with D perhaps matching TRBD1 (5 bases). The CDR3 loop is CASSVDRNTEAFF. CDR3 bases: TGTGCCAGCAGCGTTGACAGAAATACTGAAGCTTTCTTT. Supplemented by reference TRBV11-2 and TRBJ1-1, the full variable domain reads EAGVAQSPRYKIIEKRQSVAFWCNPISGHATLYWYQQILGQGPKLLIQFQNNGVVDDSQLPKDRFSAERLKGVDSTLKIQPAKLEDSAVYLCASSVDRNTEAFFGQGTRLTVV.